The present entry profiles one T cell receptor beta chain with its context. Its antigen is not identified. This record comes from a study of T cell repertoires in cytomegalovirus infection. About the study: It was the public TCR beta signatures that indicated both CMV infection and matching HLA type. The study's findings and limits: Cumulative public TCR beta family frequency identified CMV carriers with the relevant HLA. Across the ex vivo response, the dominant clonotypes were HLA-C-restricted CMV-specific TCR beta clonotypes.

TCRdb called the reads again in MiXCR, with one record for every CDR3 protein. The table includes hundreds of thousands of distinct CDR3 sequences, about a third detected once. With 1 base removed from V and 7 bases from J, the gap between germline ends came to 5 bases. The germline V gene encodes CDR1 SEHNR and CDR2 FQNEAQ (reference sequence). The CDR3 covers 12 residues. Here the sequenced sample was cultured CD8+ T cells from PBMCs, taken from culture after CMV antigen stimulation. The TCR sequence derives from a human donor in good health (CMV status not recorded). Some clones in this sample may be carry-over from other donors' samples. This rearrangement joins TRBV7-9 to TRBJ1-3; D uncertain. The CDR3 coding sequence is TGTGCCAGCAGCTTAGAACCCAACACCATATATTTT. Its protein is CASSLEPNTIYF.